Following are 24 T cell receptor beta chains from one sample sequenced in a study of neurological immune-mediated disorders. This sample's time point: longitudinal time-point 1 (baseline). One entry per CDR3 protein results from TCRdb running MiXCR on the 5' RACE reads. The data hold about 60,000 distinct CDR3 sequences, with 9.5% to 12% observed a single time. Source material: PBMCs. Receptors originate from a male donor with HTLV-1-associated myelopathy (HAM/TSP).

In this sample, this clonotype turned up many times. The gene calls are TRBV7-9 and TRBJ2-3; 9 bases match TRBD1. Trimming removed 4 bases from V and 5 bases from J; junction bases left unmatched: 4. The germline gives CDR1 SEHNR, CDR2 FQNEAQ (reference sequence). The CDR3 is made up of 14 amino acids. CDR3 in DNA: TGTGCCAGCAGCTGGGACAGGGAACAAGATACGCAGTATTTT. Translation: CASSWDREQDTQYF.

This clonotype came up many times. V gene TRBV10-3 combines with J gene TRBJ1-5; 9 positions agree with TRBD1. Germline V gene lookup returns CDR1 ENHRY and CDR2 SYGVKD. V lost 4 bases, J lost 5 bases, and 9 bases stayed unmatched. The CDR3 has 16 residues. CDR3: CAISAGRGQGDQPQHF. CDR3 coding DNA: TGTGCCATCAGTGCCGGGAGGGGACAGGGTGATCAGCCCCAGCATTTT.

This clonotype has ten or more counts. V is TRBV5-1 and J is TRBJ2-7; 8 positions agree with TRBD1. There are 14 residues in the CDR3. CDR1 is SGHRS and CDR2 is YFSETQ in the germline V gene. Trimming cost V 3 bases and J 2 bases; bases outside gene matches: 4. The CDR3 region is CASSSGTGTYEQYF. The CDR3 DNA follows: TGCGCCAGCAGCTCCGGGACAGGCACCTACGAGCAGTACTTC.

This clonotype was observed many times. This chain uses TRBV7-2 with TRBJ1-5, with D uncertain. CDR1 is SGHTA, CDR2 FQGNSA, per germline. V was clipped by 1 base and J by 4 bases, with 11 bases between them. There are 15 residues in the CDR3. CDR3 nucleotides: TGTGCCAGCAGCTTAGAGCTGGCACGAAATCAGCCCCAGCATTTT. It is translated as CASSLELARNQPQHF. Full variable domain (rest looked up from reference TRBV7-2 and TRBJ1-5): GAGVSQSPSNKVTEKGKDVELRCDPISGHTALYWYRQSLGQGLEFLIYFQGNSAPDKSGLPSDRFSAERTGGSVSTLTIQRTQQEDSAVYLCASSLELARNQPQHFGDGTRLSIL.

In its sample, this clonotype was seen many times. The chain links TRBV6-1 to TRBJ1-5; D is ambiguous. Germline V gene data show CDR1 as MNHNS and CDR2 as SASEGT. This CDR3 has 13 amino acids. V shed 2 bases and J shed 4 bases, with 6 bases lying between them. In DNA form, the CDR3 reads TGTGCCAGCAGTGAACCGGGGAATCAGCCCCAGCATTTT. Amino acid sequence: CASSEPGNQPQHF.

This clonotype was observed at least ten times. This chain uses TRBV27 with TRBJ1-2, with 7 bases that match TRBD1. The junction had 5 bases not matched to a gene; V was cut back by 2 bases and J by 8 bases. This CDR3 is built from 13 residues. Germline V lookup: CDR1 MNHEY, CDR2 SMNVEV (reference sequence). CDR3 loop: CASSLRQGGGYTF. DNA for the CDR3: TGTGCCAGCAGTTTACGGCAGGGGGGGGGCTACACCTTC.

This clonotype occurred many times. The chain employs TRBV15 and TRBJ2-1; D not resolved. Trimming shortened V by 5 bases and J by 5 bases, and 19 bases separated the two germline ends. Germline V CDR1 and CDR2: LNHNV, YYDKDF (reference sequence). CDR3 length: 16 amino acids. The CDR3 protein is CATSSHLGGTDNEQFF. CDR3 in DNA: TGTGCCACCAGCTCCCACCTGGGTGGCACGGACAATGAGCAGTTCTTC.

This clonotype was picked up many times. J is TRBJ2-6 and V is TRBV4-3; 9 bases are a match to TRBD1. V was clipped by 4 bases and J by 0 bases; unmatched bases: 7. Germline lookup yields CDR1 LGHNA and CDR2 YSLEER. The CDR3 has 18 amino acids. Here the CDR3 reads CASSPRDRAFSGANVLTF. CDR3 nucleotides: TGCGCCAGCAGCCCCCGGGACAGGGCATTCTCTGGGGCCAACGTCCTGACTTTC.

This clonotype showed up many times. V is TRBV5-1 and J is TRBJ2-1, with D perhaps TRBD1 or TRBD2 (5 bases each). Germline-derived CDR1 and CDR2 are SGHRS and YFSETQ. The CDR3 sequence is 15 residues long. The V and J ends lost 4 bases and 9 bases respectively, with 20 bases between them. This CDR3 reads CASSRGDGTLGEQFF. The DNA for the CDR3 is TGCGCCAGCAGCCGTGGGGACGGAACTCTCGGTGAGCAGTTCTTC. Based on the CDR3 plus reference TRBV5-1 and TRBJ2-1, the full variable domain is KAGVTQTPRYLIKTRGQQVTLSCSPISGHRSVSWYQQTPGQGLQFLFEYFSETQRNKGNFPGRFSGRQFSNSRSEMNVSTLELGDSALYLCASSRGDGTLGEQFFGPGTRLTVL.

The sample holds many counts of this clonotype. V usage is TRBV20-1 and J usage is TRBJ2-7, with 9 bases matching TRBD1. With 6 bases clipped from V and 4 bases from J, the junction kept 7 bases outside the gene matches. The CDR3 sequence is 13 residues long. Germline assignment: CDR1 DFQATT and CDR2 SNEGSKA (reference sequence). In DNA, the CDR3 is TGCAGTGCGGACCACAGGGGGCGTTACGAGCAGTACTTC. As protein: CSADHRGRYEQYF.

This clonotype was detected many times. The V gene is TRBV20-1, the J gene TRBJ1-2; TRBD1 agrees at 8 bases. The CDR3 spans 13 residues. Losses at the gene ends were 6 bases for V and 4 bases for J; bases not matched to a gene: 7. Germline CDR1 DFQATT, CDR2 SNEGSKA (reference sequence). Here the CDR3 reads CSAAPRGLYGYTF. DNA for the CDR3: TGCAGTGCCGCACCCAGGGGGCTCTATGGCTACACCTTC.

The table lists this clonotype with a count of one. The V gene is TRBV7-2, the J gene TRBJ2-3; weak D call: TRBD2 (7 bases). Trimming left V 3 bases short and J 3 bases short, with 19 bases between. Germline loops: CDR1 SGHTA, CDR2 FQGNSA. This CDR3 is built from 17 residues. The CDR3 sequence: CASSFPGGRARTDTQYF. The CDR3 nucleotides read TGTGCCAGCAGCTTCCCGGGGGGCAGGGCAAGGACAGATACGCAGTATTTT.

The chain uses TRBV5-1 and TRBJ2-3; D not certain. The V and J ends lost 0 bases and 5 bases respectively, with 10 bases between them. CDR3 length equals 14 residues. Germline-derived CDR1 and CDR2 are SGHRS and YFSETQ. The CDR3 DNA is TGCGCCAGCAGCTTGGGGGCAGGTGAAGATACGCAGTATTTT. Amino acids: CASSLGAGEDTQYF.

This clonotype was seen at least ten times. The rearrangement links TRBV28 to TRBJ2-1; TRBD1 matches 9 bases. V lost 5 bases to trimming and J lost 6 bases; unmatched junction nucleotides: 8. The germline V gene has CDR1 MDHEN and CDR2 SYDVKM. This CDR3 has 15 residues. The CDR3 protein is CASSPWTGVVNEQFF. The CDR3 nucleotides are TGTGCCAGCAGTCCCTGGACAGGGGTCGTCAATGAGCAGTTCTTC.

The sample holds many counts of this clonotype. The chain combines TRBV5-1 with TRBJ1-5, with 9 bases that match TRBD1. CDR1 is SGHRS, CDR2 YFSETQ, per germline. Trimming removed 5 bases from V and 5 bases from J; junction bases left unmatched: 5. The CDR3 consists of 14 residues. CDR3 DNA sequence: TGCGCCAGCAGGGAGACAGGGGGTGATCAGCCCCAGCATTTT. Amino acid sequence: CASRETGGDQPQHF.

The sample holds many counts of this clonotype. The chain has TRBV10-3 and TRBJ1-1; D remains unclear. CDR3 size: 15 residues. Germline V CDR1 and CDR2: ENHRY, SYGVKD. Trimming cost V 2 bases and J 3 bases, with 13 bases left between them. The CDR3 loop is CAISEIGGSHTEAFF. The CDR3 DNA reads TGTGCCATCAGTGAGATAGGTGGGTCTCACACTGAAGCTTTCTTT.

The V call is TRBV12-3 or TRBV12-4, the J call TRBJ2-7; 7 nucleotides line up with TRBD1. V lost 3 bases and J lost 0; bases outside the gene matches: 2. The CDR3 sequence is 14 residues long. In DNA form, the CDR3 reads TGTGCCAGCAGTTTTGGGACAGCCTCCTACGAGCAGTACTTC. It is translated as CASSFGTASYEQYF.

This clonotype appeared many times. CDR3 DNA: TGCGCCAGCAGCTTGGCGAAGGGTTACAATGAGCAGTTCTTC. Its translation is CASSLAKGYNEQFF. The chain carries TRBV5-1 and TRBJ2-1, with D hard to call. Trimming left V 0 bases short and J 4 bases short, with 8 bases between. The length of the CDR3 is 14 residues. Per the germline V gene, CDR1 is SGHRS and CDR2 is YFSETQ.

The V and J genes are TRBV5-1 and TRBJ2-7; 7 positions match TRBD2. The CDR3 has 17 amino acids. CDR1 and CDR2 from the germline V gene are SGHRS and YFSETQ. Trimming removed 2 bases from V and 0 bases from J; junction bases left unmatched: 11. This chain's CDR3 is CASSFVPQWGGSYEQYF. CDR3 coding DNA: TGCGCCAGCAGCTTCGTTCCCCAGTGGGGGGGCTCCTACGAGCAGTACTTC.

The sample holds many counts of this clonotype. The V call is TRBV6-1, the J call TRBJ1-5; D is unclear. V was trimmed by 7 bases and J by 2 bases, leaving 15 bases between them. CDR3 length equals 15 residues. The germline gives CDR1 MNHNS, CDR2 SASEGT. Here the CDR3 DNA reads TGTGCCAGCATAGAGGGAGGGCCTGGCAATCAGCCCCAGCATTTT. Residues: CASIEGGPGNQPQHF.

This clonotype was observed a few times. The V call is TRBV7-9, the J call TRBJ2-1, with 7 bases that match TRBD2. V lost 5 bases, J lost 7 bases, and 11 bases stayed unmatched. From germline, CDR1 is SEHNR and CDR2 FQNEAQ (reference sequence). CDR3 length equals 15 residues. CDR3 in amino acids: CASSPRWGGKNEQFF. As DNA, the CDR3 is TGTGCCAGCAGCCCCAGATGGGGAGGGAAAAATGAGCAGTTCTTC.

This clonotype was detected a few times. V gene TRBV29-1 combines with J gene TRBJ2-1; the match to TRBD1 covers 9 bases. V gave up 4 bases and J gave up 0 bases; unmatched junction bases: 4. The CDR3 extends over 15 amino acids. Germline CDR1 is SQVTM and CDR2 is ANQGSEA. The CDR3 nucleotides read TGCAGCGTTGGGACAGGGGAAAGCTCCTACAATGAGCAGTTCTTC. Its translation is CSVGTGESSYNEQFF.

This clonotype showed up many times. The chain couples TRBV28 to TRBJ2-1; D may be TRBD1 (6 bases). V lost 3 bases to trimming and J lost 5 bases, with 17 bases between them. The CDR3 totals 16 residues. Germline V gives CDR1 MDHEN, CDR2 SYDVKM. CDR3 DNA: TGTGCCAGCAGTTTGGGATCGGCAGGGGTCCACAATGAGCAGTTCTTC. Its protein product is CASSLGSAGVHNEQFF.

Many counts were recorded for this clonotype. The chain recombines TRBV5-1 with TRBJ2-5, with a possible D match to TRBD2 (5 bases). The CDR3 spans 14 residues. Deletions cut 4 bases from V and 0 bases from J, with 10 bases between. Germline V gene lookup returns CDR1 SGHRS and CDR2 YFSETQ. DNA of the CDR3: TGCGCCAGCAGCCCCGGGGAATACCAAGAGACCCAGTACTTC. It is translated as CASSPGEYQETQYF.